This TCR beta chain came from a study of blood T cell repertoires in COVID-19. The overall study: The samples span acute and convalescent COVID-19 from the United States, Italy and Spain. The cDNA or gDNA used as material had been derived from T cells, B-cell-depleted T cells, or PBMCs.

Methods used by the authors: It was from reference gene primer amplification that nucleated cell counts were estimated. Profiling relied on immunoSEQ multiplex PCR, and the TCRdb table lists in-frame clones only, not all of them. The V and J calls and clone size come from that table; D and trimming were worked out from the DNA. The sample has 250,000 to 350,000 clones, 86% seen once. This CDR3 comprises 15 residues. Per germline, CDR1 MGHRA and CDR2 YSYEKL. The V gene end was trimmed by 1 base and the J gene end by 1 base; junction bases not matched to a gene: 4. This chain connects TRBV4-1 to TRBJ2-7; 7 bases match TRBD1. Sequencing was performed on peripheral blood. The clonotype comes from a woman aged 25 to 39 with active or convalescent COVID-19. The CDR3 is CASSQAQGDSYEQYF. CDR3 in DNA: TGCGCCAGCAGCCAAGCGCAGGGGGATTCCTACGAGCAGTACTTC.